One T cell receptor beta chain is described in this entry. Produced via immunoSEQ multiplex PCR; TCRdb's table is partial and in-frame only. The table includes just over 350,000 clones, approximately 81% detected once. The data are from a study of Ad26.COV2.S vaccination and SARS-CoV-2 variants. Study context: Participant was drawn from the COV1001 Ad26.COV2.S trial arm.

Indicated treatment: approximately 18 received Ad26.COV2.S at low or high dose, single or two shots; about 5 received placebo; per-sample allocation not given. Samples analyzed were those drawn on day 63 after the first vaccine or placebo injection. Aged 18-55 years, donor was enrolled in Boston in 2020. The administered vaccine (an Ad26 vector) expressed Wuhan-strain SARS-CoV-2 spike. From germline, CDR1 is SGHRS and CDR2 YFSETQ. Losses at the gene ends were 1 base for V and 1 base for J; bases not matched to a gene: 1. The CDR3 is made up of 16 amino acids. This clonotype was sampled from a person between 18 and 60 years old who received the Ad26.COV2.S COVID-19 vaccine or a placebo. The chain joins TRBV5-1 to TRBJ2-2; TRBD2 matches 10 bases. The sequencing here drew on peripheral blood, taken in a trial of Ad26.COV2.S vaccine versus placebo. CDR3 residues: CASSLTSGKNTGELFF. For the CDR3, the DNA is TGCGCCAGCAGCTTGACTAGCGGGAAGAACACCGGGGAGCTGTTTTTT.